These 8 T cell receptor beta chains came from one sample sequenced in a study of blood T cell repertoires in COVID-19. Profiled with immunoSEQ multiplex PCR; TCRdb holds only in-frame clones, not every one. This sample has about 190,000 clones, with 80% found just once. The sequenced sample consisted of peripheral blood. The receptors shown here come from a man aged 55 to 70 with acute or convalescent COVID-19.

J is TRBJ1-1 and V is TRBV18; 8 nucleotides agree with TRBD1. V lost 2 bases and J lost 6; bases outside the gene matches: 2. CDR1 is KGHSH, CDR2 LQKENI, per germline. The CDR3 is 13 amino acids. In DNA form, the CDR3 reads TGTGCCAGCTCACCAACAGGGGGTCCTGAAGCTTTCTTT. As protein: CASSPTGGPEAFF.

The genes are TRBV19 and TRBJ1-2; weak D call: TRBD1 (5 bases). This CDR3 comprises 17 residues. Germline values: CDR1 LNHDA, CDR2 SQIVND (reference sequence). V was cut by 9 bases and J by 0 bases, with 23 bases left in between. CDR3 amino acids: CASGSPTVRYSNYGYTF. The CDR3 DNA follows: TGTGCCAGCGGCTCCCCGACAGTAAGATACTCTAACTATGGCTACACCTTC.

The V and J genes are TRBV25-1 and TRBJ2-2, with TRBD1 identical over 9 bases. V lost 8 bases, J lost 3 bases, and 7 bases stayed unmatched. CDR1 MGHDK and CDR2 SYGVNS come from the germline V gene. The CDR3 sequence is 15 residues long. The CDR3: CASSNRGLDTGELFF. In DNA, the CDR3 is TGTGCCAGCTCAAACAGGGGGCTCGACACCGGGGAGCTGTTTTTT.

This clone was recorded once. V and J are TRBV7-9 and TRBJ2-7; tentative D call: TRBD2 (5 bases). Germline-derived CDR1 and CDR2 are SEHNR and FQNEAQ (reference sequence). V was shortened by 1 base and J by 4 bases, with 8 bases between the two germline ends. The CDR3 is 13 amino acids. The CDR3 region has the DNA TGTGCCAGCAGCTTAGGGCTAGCATACGAGCAGTACTTC. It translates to CASSLGLAYEQYF.

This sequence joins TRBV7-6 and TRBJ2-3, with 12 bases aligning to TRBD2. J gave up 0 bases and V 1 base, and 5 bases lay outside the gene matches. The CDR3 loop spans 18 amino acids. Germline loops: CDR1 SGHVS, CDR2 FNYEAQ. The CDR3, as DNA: TGTGCCAGCAGCTTAGTCCCTGGACTAGCGGGGAGCACAGATACGCAGTATTTT. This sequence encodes CASSLVPGLAGSTDTQYF.

The CDR3: CAIEGVRGAYNEQFF. As DNA, the CDR3 is TGTGCCATCGAGGGGGTGAGGGGAGCCTACAATGAGCAGTTCTTC. The chain joins TRBV10-3 to TRBJ2-1, with D perhaps TRBD1 (6 bases). CDR1 is ENHRY, CDR2 SYGVKD, per germline. CDR3 length: 15 amino acids. The ends were cut back, 8 bases at V and 2 bases at J, with 16 bases in the middle.

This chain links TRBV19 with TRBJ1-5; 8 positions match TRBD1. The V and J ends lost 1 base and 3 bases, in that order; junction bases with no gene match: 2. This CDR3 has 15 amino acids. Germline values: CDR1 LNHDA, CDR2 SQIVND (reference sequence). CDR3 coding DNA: TGTGCCAGTAGTATAGCGACAGGGGACAATCAGCCCCAGCATTTT. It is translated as CASSIATGDNQPQHF.

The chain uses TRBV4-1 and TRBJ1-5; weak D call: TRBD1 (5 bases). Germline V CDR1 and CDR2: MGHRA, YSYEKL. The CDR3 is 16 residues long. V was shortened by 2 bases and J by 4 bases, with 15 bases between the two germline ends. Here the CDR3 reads CASSQPPGGVNQPQHF. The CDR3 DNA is TGCGCCAGCAGCCAACCACCGGGAGGGGTTAATCAGCCCCAGCATTTT.